This TCR beta chain was profiled in a study of shared clonotypes between healthy human individuals. Across the study: Every donor yielded three CD4 naive, three CD4 memory, two CD8 naive and one CD8 memory plate.

Several immunoSEQ 96-well plates shared each subset's DNA, each plate a replicate. TCRdb's copy holds only in-frame clones and misses some; the assay was immunoSEQ multiplex PCR. This sample has 2 million to 2.5 million clones, with nearly 97% found just once. This CDR3 region has 13 residues. V shed 0 bases and J shed 3 bases, with 3 bases lying between them. Germline V CDR1 and CDR2: ENHRY, SYGVKD. The sequence was obtained from a man aged 18 to 30 in good health. The sequencing input was naive CD4+ T cells sorted from blood. Subset: CD45RA+ positively selected. The V gene is TRBV10-3, the J gene TRBJ2-1; D is undetermined. The CDR3 DNA is TGTGCCATCAGTGAGTCGGACTACAATGAGCAGTTCTTC. This translates into CAISESDYNEQFF.